This T cell receptor (beta chain) came from a study of CD8+ T cells in alopecia areata. Study findings and constraints: Affected lesional scalp, above all in alopecia totalis/universalis, was more clonal than normal scalp. Numerous clones, expanded in lesions, remained in scalp and blood during tofacitinib. Scalp clonality, together with expanded CD8+ clones among the top 100, fell significantly with tofacitinib.

Documented treatment: oral pan-JAK inhibitor, 5-10 mg twice daily. Peripheral blood and lesional scalp punch biopsies came from alopecia areata patients. Notes on this clone: The antigen remains unidentified.

Following extraction, RNA underwent reverse transcription to cDNA, which served as the sequencing template. Assay used: immunoSEQ multiplex PCR; TCRdb lists only in-frame clones, some missing. The table includes 75,000 to 100,000 clones, about three quarters detected once. The TCR originated in a human donor with alopecia areata. Sequenced material: CD8+ T cells sorted from blood, taken between weeks 44 and 45, from a patient treated with tofacitinib.

The CDR3 bases are TGTGCCAGCAGCCCCGAAGGGGATACGCAGTATTTT. Translated, it gives CASSPEGDTQYF. The chain carries TRBV7-6 and TRBJ2-3; D is ambiguous. This CDR3 contains 12 residues. Per germline, CDR1 SGHVS and CDR2 FNYEAQ. Trimming pared 5 bases from V and 6 bases from J, leaving 9 bases between.